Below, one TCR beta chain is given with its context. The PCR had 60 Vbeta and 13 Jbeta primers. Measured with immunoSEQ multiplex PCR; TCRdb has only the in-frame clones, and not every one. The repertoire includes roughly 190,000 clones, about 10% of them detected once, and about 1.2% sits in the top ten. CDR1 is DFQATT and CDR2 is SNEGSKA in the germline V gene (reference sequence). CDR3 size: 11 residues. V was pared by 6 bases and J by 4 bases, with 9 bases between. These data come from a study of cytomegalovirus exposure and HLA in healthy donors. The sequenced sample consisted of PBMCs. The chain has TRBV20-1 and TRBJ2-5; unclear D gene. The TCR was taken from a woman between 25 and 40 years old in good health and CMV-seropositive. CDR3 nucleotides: TGCAGTGCCTGGTGGGCAGAGACCCAGTACTTC. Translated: CSAWWAETQYF.